The 7 T cell receptor beta chains listed next were all sequenced from one sample in a study of blood T cells in healthy people across ages. Sample-barcoded 5' priming and a J-beta primer mix drove a second PCR of about 6 to 12 cycles. TCRdb itself ran the 5' RACE reads through MiXCR, one entry per CDR3 protein. In the table there are approximately 800,000 distinct CDR3 sequences, 55% to 75% of which are singletons. The specimen sequenced was blood. The receptor set was obtained from a man in his thirties or forties in good health.

The V gene is TRBV7-2, the J gene TRBJ1-2, with 8 bases identical to TRBD1. Germline V gives CDR1 SGHTA, CDR2 FQGNSA. Trimming removed 5 bases from V and 4 bases from J; junction bases left unmatched: 6. The CDR3 has 14 residues. CDR3 residues: CASSPTGAVYGYTF. CDR3 nucleotide sequence: TGTGCCAGCAGCCCGACAGGGGCGGTCTATGGCTACACCTTC.

The chain recombines TRBV12-3 or TRBV12-4 with TRBJ2-5; D perhaps matches TRBD2 (6 bases). V gave up 0 bases and J gave up 0 bases, with 11 bases separating them. CDR3 length: 16 amino acids. CDR3 sequence: CASSLAQGGNQETQYF. The CDR3 coding sequence is TGTGCCAGCAGTTTAGCGCAGGGAGGAAACCAAGAGACCCAGTACTTC.

The V gene is TRBV4-3, the J gene TRBJ2-1, with 7 bases aligning to TRBD1. Germline-derived CDR1 and CDR2 are LGHNA and YSLEER. The length of the CDR3 is 15 residues. The V and J ends lost 4 bases and 3 bases, in that order; junction bases with no gene match: 6. The CDR3 DNA reads TGCGCCAGCAGCCCCGCAGGGGGTAACTACAATGAGCAGTTCTTC. This encodes CASSPAGGNYNEQFF.

V and J are TRBV3-1 and TRBJ2-6; 7 bases are shared with TRBD2. Germline values: CDR1 LGHDT, CDR2 YNNKEL (reference sequence). Unmatched junction bases numbered 1, after V lost 3 bases and J lost 2 bases. The length of the CDR3 is 15 residues. The CDR3 DNA follows: TGTGCCAGCAGCCATGCGGGGGCTGGGGCCAACGTCCTGACTTTC. Translated: CASSHAGAGANVLTF.

V gene TRBV29-1 combines with J gene TRBJ2-1, with 14 bases lining up with TRBD2. Germline loops: CDR1 SQVTM, CDR2 ANQGSEA. The CDR3 spans 14 residues. With 6 bases clipped from V and 8 bases from J, the junction kept 6 bases outside the gene matches. CDR3 sequence: CSVGTSGSPDEQFF. Here the CDR3 DNA reads TGCAGCGTGGGGACTAGCGGGAGTCCGGATGAGCAGTTCTTC.

About this clonotype: One junction end does not reproduce the germline sequence, and a read error may be involved. CDR3 in DNA: TGCAGCATTGACCGCGTGGGACCCCTTGACAATGAGCAGTTCTTC. Its protein product is CSIDRVGPLDNEQFF. The genes are TRBV29-1 and TRBJ2-1; D could derive from TRBD1 or TRBD2 (5 bases each). Germline CDR1 reads SQVTM; CDR2 reads ANQGSEA. The length of the CDR3 is 15 residues.

This clonotype occurred once. The rearrangement uses TRBV20-1 and TRBJ2-7; 10 bases line up with TRBD1. CDR3 size: 15 residues. Trimming cost V 6 bases and J 3 bases; bases outside gene matches: 11. In germline, CDR1 is DFQATT, CDR2 SNEGSKA (reference sequence). The CDR3 protein is CSAHPVGTGVYEQYF. The CDR3 DNA reads as TGCAGTGCACACCCCGTCGGGACAGGGGTCTACGAGCAGTACTTC.